This T cell receptor beta chain emerged from a study of lymphopenia after photon versus proton radiotherapy. Trimming stripped 5 bases from V and 3 bases from J, with 9 bases between. The germline gives CDR1 SGHDT, CDR2 YYEEEE. CDR3 size: 13 residues. Study-wide findings and caveats: Proton therapy kept repertoires fairly stable, unlike photons, which gained effector/memory cells. After lymphocyte nadir, photon-treated repertoires showed oligoclonal expansion, especially CD8+ Temra. Survival link was tested only in deceased patients; proton benefit remains a possibility. A bigger post-nadir fall in TCR diversity correlated inversely with survival time in deceased patients.

This table comes from immunoSEQ multiplex PCR, and its TCRdb copy is limited to in-frame clones, with some not included. The table records roughly 65,000 clones, under 95% of them present only once. As for this clone: Its antigen is currently unknown.

This sample comprised peripheral blood, obtained from a patient treated with photon-based radiotherapy. The chain couples TRBV5-6 to TRBJ2-1; D remains ambiguous. The TCR sequence derives from a woman in her 70s with pancreatic cancer. DNA of the CDR3: TGTGCCAGCAGGAAGACTGGCTACAATGAGCAGTTCTTC. The encoded protein is CASRKTGYNEQFF.